This TCR beta chain was sequenced during a study of blood T cell repertoires in COVID-19. Overall study: There were acute and convalescent COVID-19 samples, and they came from the United States, Italy and Spain. The cDNA or gDNA used as material had been derived from T cells, B-cell-depleted T cells, or PBMCs.

In its sample, this clone was seen once. Mismatch with germline at one junction end may stem from a read error. Only in-frame clones appear in the TCRdb table, and some are missing; sequencing was by immunoSEQ multiplex PCR. Of more than 150,000 clones listed, approximately 90% were seen once; the top ten hold 2% to 2.5%. The germline CDR1 and CDR2 sequences are LGHDT and YNNKEL (reference sequence). The CDR3 length is 15 residues. The chain uses TRBV3-1 (or the pseudogene TRBV3-2) and TRBJ2-7, with D hard to call. The receptor was derived from a woman aged 30 to 39 who had recovered from COVID-19. Sequenced material: PBMCs or T cells enriched from blood (not recorded which). CDR3 sequence reads: CASSQDYDTSYEQYF. The CDR3 coding sequence is TGTGCCAGCAGTCAAGATTATGACACTTCCTACGAGCAGTACTTC.